The 27 T cell receptor beta chains given below trace back to one sample, sequenced in a study of graft-versus-host responses after intestinal transplantation. Produced via immunoSEQ multiplex PCR; TCRdb's table is partial and in-frame only. This sample has some 13,000 clones, with around four fifths found just once. The material was PBMCs, obtained about 130 days after transplant. The receptors shown here come from a human patient who received an intestinal transplant, so some T cells may come from the graft donor.

This chain uses TRBV28 with TRBJ1-5; D perhaps matches TRBD1 (5 bases). The ends were cut back, 2 bases at V and 0 bases at J, with 14 bases in the middle. CDR1 is MDHEN and CDR2 is SYDVKM in the germline V gene. This CDR3 region has 17 residues. The CDR3 DNA reads TGTGCCAGCAGTTTACTGGCCAGGGCCTATAGCAATCAGCCCCAGCATTTT. It encodes CASSLLARAYSNQPQHF.

This clone was counted once. The chain is built from TRBV29-1 and TRBJ1-1; no reliable D call. Germline CDR1 and CDR2: SQVTM and ANQGSEA. The CDR3 loop spans 10 amino acids. Between the trimmed V and J ends, which lost 7 bases and 2 bases, there was a span of 5 bases. The CDR3 spells CSGQNTEAFF. CDR3 nucleotide sequence: TGCAGCGGACAAAACACTGAAGCTTTCTTT.

V usage is TRBV2 and J usage is TRBJ1-5; tentative D call: TRBD1 (6 bases). V lost 3 bases to trimming and J lost 2 bases, with 8 bases between them. The CDR3 runs to 14 residues. Looked up from germline, CDR1 is SNHLY and CDR2 is FYNNEI. In DNA, the CDR3 is TGTGCCAGCAGTGAGAGACAGGGCAATCAGCCCCAGCATTTT. This sequence encodes CASSERQGNQPQHF.

The chain couples TRBV6-1 to TRBJ2-1; 10 nucleotides align to TRBD2. Germline CDR1 MNHNS, CDR2 SASEGT. CDR3 size: 15 residues. V gave up 2 bases and J gave up 4 bases; unmatched junction bases: 2. The CDR3 protein is CASSERTSGYNEQFF. The CDR3 DNA reads as TGTGCCAGCAGTGAAAGGACTAGCGGATACAATGAGCAGTTCTTC.

The rearrangement joins TRBV10-3 to TRBJ2-1, with D perhaps matching TRBD1 (5 bases). Trimming pared 6 bases from V and 6 bases from J, leaving 18 bases between. Per germline, CDR1 ENHRY and CDR2 SYGVKD. The CDR3 contains 15 residues. DNA of the CDR3: TGTGCCATCAGCAAACAAGGGGCCCTGGGCAATGAGCAGTTCTTC. Translating gives CAISKQGALGNEQFF.

CDR3 DNA: TGTGCCAGCAGCGCCGGGACAGGGAGGTTCTTC. It yields the protein CASSAGTGRFF. The chain carries TRBV7-9 and TRBJ2-1, with 9 bases lining up with TRBD1. Germline loops: CDR1 SEHNR, CDR2 FQNEAQ (reference sequence). The J segment lost 15 bases and the V segment lost 5 bases, leaving 5 bases of the junction unmatched. The CDR3 has 11 residues.

The chain combines TRBV11-2 with TRBJ2-7; D is undetermined. The CDR3 consists of 16 residues. The V gene's germline CDR1 is SGHAT and CDR2 FQNNGV. V lost 2 bases to trimming and J lost 0 bases, with 14 bases between them. CDR3 sequence: CASSLTTRNPSYEQYF. The DNA of the CDR3 is TGTGCCAGCAGCTTAACGACCAGGAACCCCTCCTACGAGCAGTACTTC.

The rearrangement joins TRBV7-9 to TRBJ2-7; D unresolved. CDR3 length: 16 amino acids. CDR1 SEHNR and CDR2 FQNEAQ come from the germline V gene (reference sequence). Between the trimmed V and J ends, which lost 0 bases and 3 bases, there was a span of 15 bases. The CDR3: CASSLAPNPWDYEQYF. In DNA, the CDR3 is TGTGCCAGCAGCTTAGCGCCAAACCCCTGGGACTACGAGCAGTACTTC.

This clone has only a few counts. The rearrangement links TRBV6-5 to TRBJ2-5; possibly TRBD1 for D (6 bases). There are 14 residues in the CDR3. Germline CDR1 reads MNHEY; CDR2 reads SVGAGI. The V gene lost 6 bases and the J gene lost 1 base, with 12 bases spanning the gap. The CDR3 region is CASRGWGLQETQYF. CDR3 DNA sequence: TGTGCCAGCAGGGGATGGGGGCTCCAAGAGACCCAGTACTTC.

The chain carries TRBV2 and TRBJ1-4; D is unresolved. This CDR3 comprises 13 residues. The germline CDR1 and CDR2 sequences are SNHLY and FYNNEI. The germline V and J ends were trimmed by 7 bases and 2 bases, with 8 bases remaining between them. CDR3 sequence: CASKRSTNEKLFF. The CDR3 nucleotides are TGTGCCAGCAAGAGGTCGACTAATGAAAAACTGTTTTTT.

Only one count was recorded for this clone. The chain employs TRBV7-8 and TRBJ2-7; D not certain. CDR1 is SGHVS, CDR2 FQNEAQ, per germline. V shed 5 bases and J shed 1 base, with 12 bases lying between them. This CDR3 region has 14 residues. CDR3: CASSRWQQSYEQYF. The DNA of the CDR3 is TGTGCCAGCAGCCGATGGCAACAATCCTACGAGCAGTACTTC.

This clone showed up just a few times. The same CDR3 arises from other DNA sequences in this sample as well. The J gene is TRBJ2-5, the V gene TRBV18; a possible D gene is TRBD2 (5 bases). V was pared by 3 bases and J by 5 bases, with 10 bases between. The CDR3 runs to 13 residues. Germline V gene lookup returns CDR1 KGHSH and CDR2 LQKENI. The CDR3 region is CASSPSGSETQYF. In DNA form, the CDR3 reads TGTGCCAGCTCACCGTCGGGGTCGGAGACCCAGTACTTC. The variable domain in full, completed from reference TRBV18 and TRBJ2-5, reads NAGVMQNPRHLVRRRGQEARLRCSPMKGHSHVYWYRQLPEEGLKFMVYLQKENIIDESGMPKERFSAEFPKEGPSILRIQQVVRGDSAAYFCASSPSGSETQYFGPGTRLLVL.

The chain recombines TRBV11-2 with TRBJ2-5, with no clear D. V lost 3 bases and J lost 1, with 3 bases in between. Germline V CDR1 and CDR2: SGHAT, FQNNGV. There are 12 residues in the CDR3. CDR3 nucleotide sequence: TGTGCCAGCAGCTTCACCCAAGAGACCCAGTACTTC. Its translation: CASSFTQETQYF.

The rearrangement joins TRBV6-5 to TRBJ1-5; possibly TRBD1 for D (5 bases). Trimming shortened V by 4 bases and J by 2 bases, and 15 bases separated the two germline ends. The CDR3 consists of 16 residues. Germline V gene sequence: CDR1 MNHEY, CDR2 SVGAGI. CDR3 sequence: CASSWGSPGGNQPQHF. The CDR3 bases are TGTGCCAGCAGTTGGGGCAGCCCGGGTGGCAATCAGCCCCAGCATTTT.

V gene TRBV5-6 combines with J gene TRBJ1-4; D unresolved. The CDR3 spans 14 residues. V lost 0 bases to trimming and J lost 8 bases, with 11 bases between them. The V gene's germline CDR1 is SGHDT and CDR2 YYEEEE. The CDR3 spells CASSLDTEGEKLFF. In DNA form, the CDR3 reads TGTGCCAGCAGCTTGGACACCGAGGGAGAAAAACTGTTTTTT. Together with reference TRBV5-6 and TRBJ1-4, the CDR3 gives the full variable domain: DAGVTQSPTHLIKTRGQQVTLRCSPKSGHDTVSWYQQALGQGPQFIFQYYEEEERQRGNFPDRFSGHQFPNYSSELNVNALLLGDSALYLCASSLDTEGEKLFFGSGTQLSVL.

This clone was found a few times. The rearrangement links TRBV5-8 to TRBJ1-4; the match to TRBD1 covers 8 bases. CDR3 length: 15 residues. The V gene end was trimmed by 4 bases and the J gene end by 4 bases; junction bases not matched to a gene: 6. Germline V gene lookup returns CDR1 SGHTS and CDR2 YDEGEE. As DNA, the CDR3 is TGTGCCAGCAGCCCCGGGACAGGTTATAATGAAAAACTGTTTTTT. It encodes CASSPGTGYNEKLFF.

This chain uses TRBV5-1 with TRBJ1-1; D may be TRBD1 (6 bases). Germline assignment: CDR1 SGHRS and CDR2 YFSETQ. V shed 1 base and J shed 6 bases, with 16 bases lying between them. CDR3 length equals 15 residues. Here the CDR3 reads CASSLRGDPYAEAFF. Here the CDR3 DNA reads TGCGCCAGCAGCTTGAGGGGGGACCCCTATGCTGAAGCTTTCTTT. The full variable domain, with the rest looked up from reference TRBV5-1 and TRBJ1-1, is KAGVTQTPRYLIKTRGQQVTLSCSPISGHRSVSWYQQTPGQGLQFLFEYFSETQRNKGNFPGRFSGRQFSNSRSEMNVSTLELGDSALYLCASSLRGDPYAEAFFGQGTRLTVV.

The chain carries TRBV6-5 and TRBJ1-1; D is unclear. Trimming removed 8 bases at V and 1 base at J, with 8 bases between. The CDR3 runs to 12 residues. The germline V gene encodes CDR1 MNHEY and CDR2 SVGAGI. The CDR3 sequence is CASRDENTEAFF. The CDR3 bases are TGTGCCAGCCGGGATGAGAACACTGAAGCTTTCTTT.

V is TRBV5-6 and J is TRBJ2-1, with unresolved D. Germline CDR1 SGHDT, CDR2 YYEEEE. The V and J ends lost 0 bases and 4 bases respectively, with 5 bases between them. This CDR3 spans 13 amino acids. The CDR3 sequence: CASSLGPYNEQFF. DNA of the CDR3: TGTGCCAGCAGCTTGGGGCCTTACAATGAGCAGTTCTTC.

This rearrangement joins TRBV6-5 to TRBJ2-5, with 7 positions matching TRBD1. CDR3 length equals 15 residues. CDR1 MNHEY and CDR2 SVGAGI come from the germline V gene. V shed 7 bases, J shed 5 bases, and the junction held 13 bases outside the gene matches. The CDR3: CASIDTGVGQETQYF. Here the CDR3 DNA reads TGTGCCAGCATCGACACAGGGGTTGGGCAGGAGACCCAGTACTTC.

The V and J genes are TRBV10-3 and TRBJ2-3; D not certain. The CDR3 spans 11 residues. Germline CDR1 is ENHRY and CDR2 is SYGVKD. Trimming left V 7 bases short and J 8 bases short, with 10 bases between. The CDR3 DNA is TGTGCCATCATGTCCGGCGGTACGCAGTATTTT. Protein: CAIMSGGTQYF.

CDR3 nucleotides: TGTGCCAGCAGCCAACCCGCCGGGGCGCGCAGCAATCAGCCCCAGCATTTT. It encodes CASSQPAGARSNQPQHF. The chain links TRBV9 to TRBJ1-5, with a possible D match to TRBD1 (5 bases). This CDR3 region has 17 residues. CDR1 and CDR2 (germline): SGDLS, YYNGEE. Trimming removed 4 bases from V and 1 base from J, with 18 bases in between.

This clone was observed a handful of times. The rearrangement links TRBV6-1 to TRBJ2-6; D call uncertain. Trimming removed 2 bases from V and 1 base from J, with 9 bases in between. The germline CDR1 and CDR2 sequences are MNHNS and SASEGT. The CDR3 has 16 amino acids. CDR3 nucleotides: TGTGCCAGCAGTGAATATTTCGGGTCTGGGGCCAACGTCCTGACTTTC. Translation: CASSEYFGSGANVLTF.

V gene TRBV19 combines with J gene TRBJ2-5; TRBD2 is a possible D gene (5 bases). Germline CDR1 LNHDA, CDR2 SQIVND (reference sequence). This CDR3 is built from 12 residues. V was clipped by 9 bases and J by 2 bases, with 10 bases between them. This CDR3 reads CASRGIQETQYF. The CDR3 DNA is TGTGCCAGCAGAGGGATACAAGAGACCCAGTACTTC.

The gene calls are TRBV15 and TRBJ2-3; D perhaps matches TRBD2 (6 bases). The CDR3 has 15 residues. V dropped 1 base and J dropped 4 bases, with 12 bases sitting between them. Germline CDR1 and CDR2: LNHNV and YYDKDF (reference sequence). The CDR3 reads CATSRVSGAPDTQYF. DNA for the CDR3: TGTGCCACCAGCAGAGTTTCGGGAGCGCCAGATACGCAGTATTTT.

The chain employs TRBV7-3 and TRBJ2-7; D gene ambiguous. The ends were cut back, 5 bases at V and 1 base at J, with 12 bases in the middle. This CDR3 region has 14 residues. Germline CDR1 and CDR2: SGHTA and FQGTGA. The CDR3 protein is CASSPGPLSYEQYF. The DNA of the CDR3 is TGTGCCAGCAGCCCCGGGCCGTTGTCCTACGAGCAGTACTTC.

The chain employs TRBV29-1 and TRBJ2-3; D remains unclear. V dropped 3 bases and J dropped 2 bases, with 9 bases sitting between them. This CDR3 spans 13 amino acids. The V gene's germline CDR1 is SQVTM and CDR2 ANQGSEA. The CDR3 reads CSVDLGSTDTQYF. The CDR3 region has the DNA TGCAGCGTTGACCTGGGCTCCACAGATACGCAGTATTTT.